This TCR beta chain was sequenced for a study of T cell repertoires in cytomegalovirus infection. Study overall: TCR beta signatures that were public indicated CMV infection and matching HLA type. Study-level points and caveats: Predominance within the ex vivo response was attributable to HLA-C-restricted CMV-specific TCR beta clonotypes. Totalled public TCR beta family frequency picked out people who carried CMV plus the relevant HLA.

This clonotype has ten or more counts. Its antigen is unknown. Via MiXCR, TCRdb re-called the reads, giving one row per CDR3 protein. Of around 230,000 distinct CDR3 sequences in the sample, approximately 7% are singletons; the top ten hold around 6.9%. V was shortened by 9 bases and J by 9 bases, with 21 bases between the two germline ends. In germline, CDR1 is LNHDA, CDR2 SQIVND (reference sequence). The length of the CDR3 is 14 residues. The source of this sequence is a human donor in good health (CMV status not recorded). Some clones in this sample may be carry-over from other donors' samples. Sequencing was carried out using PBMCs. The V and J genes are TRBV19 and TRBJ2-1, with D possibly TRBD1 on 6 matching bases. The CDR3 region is CASCRDTNMGEQFF. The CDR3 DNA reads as TGTGCCAGCTGCAGGGACACCAACATGGGTGAGCAGTTCTTC.